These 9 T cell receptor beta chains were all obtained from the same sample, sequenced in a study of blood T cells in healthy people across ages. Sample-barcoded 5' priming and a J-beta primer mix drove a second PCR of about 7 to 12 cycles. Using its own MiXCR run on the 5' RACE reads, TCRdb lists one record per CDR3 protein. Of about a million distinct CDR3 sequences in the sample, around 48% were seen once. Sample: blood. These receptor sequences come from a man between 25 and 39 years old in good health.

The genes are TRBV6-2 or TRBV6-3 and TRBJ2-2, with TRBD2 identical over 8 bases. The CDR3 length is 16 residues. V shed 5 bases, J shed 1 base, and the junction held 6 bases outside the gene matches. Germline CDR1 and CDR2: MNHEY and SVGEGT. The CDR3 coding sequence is TGTGCCAGCAGTGGTCCGCTAGCGGGGAACACCGGGGAGCTGTTTTTT. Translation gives CASSGPLAGNTGELFF.

In DNA, the CDR3 is TGCAGCGTCGCCCTAAGCACAGATACGCAGTATTTT. This translates into CSVALSTDTQYF. V and J are TRBV29-1 and TRBJ2-3, with no clear D. Trimming removed 6 bases from V and 0 bases from J, with 7 bases in between. CDR1 and CDR2 from the germline V gene are SQVTM and ANQGSEA. This CDR3 comprises 12 residues.

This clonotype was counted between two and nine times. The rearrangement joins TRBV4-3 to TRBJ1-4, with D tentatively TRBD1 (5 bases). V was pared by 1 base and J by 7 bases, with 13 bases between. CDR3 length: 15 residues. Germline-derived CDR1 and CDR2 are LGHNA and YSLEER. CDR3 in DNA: TGCGCCAGCAGCCAAGGACAGAAGGAACGTGAAAAACTGTTTTTT. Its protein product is CASSQGQKEREKLFF.

In DNA, the CDR3 is TGTGCCAGCAGTGACACAGGGTCCCGCTACACCTTC. The encoded protein is CASSDTGSRYTF. V is TRBV25-1 and J is TRBJ1-2; D is perhaps TRBD1 (6 bases). V lost 3 bases and J 9 bases, leaving 11 bases between the germline ends. Looked up from germline, CDR1 is MGHDK and CDR2 is SYGVNS. The CDR3 has 12 amino acids.

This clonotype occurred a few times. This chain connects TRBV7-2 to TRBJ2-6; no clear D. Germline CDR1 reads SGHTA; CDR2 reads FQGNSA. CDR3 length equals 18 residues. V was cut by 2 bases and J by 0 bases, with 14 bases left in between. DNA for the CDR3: TGTGCCAGCAGCTTAAGGGCTGGGTACGACTCTGGGGCCAACGTCCTGACTTTC. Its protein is CASSLRAGYDSGANVLTF. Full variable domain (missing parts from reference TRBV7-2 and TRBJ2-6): GAGVSQSPSNKVTEKGKDVELRCDPISGHTALYWYRQSLGQGLEFLIYFQGNSAPDKSGLPSDRFSAERTGGSVSTLTIQRTQQEDSAVYLCASSLRAGYDSGANVLTFGAGSRLTVL.

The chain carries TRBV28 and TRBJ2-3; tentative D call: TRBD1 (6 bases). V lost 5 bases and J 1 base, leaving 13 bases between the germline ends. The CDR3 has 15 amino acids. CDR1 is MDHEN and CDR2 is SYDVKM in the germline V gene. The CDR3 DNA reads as TGTGCCAGCAGTGCGGACAGCTTTCGCACAGATACGCAGTATTTT. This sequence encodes CASSADSFRTDTQYF.

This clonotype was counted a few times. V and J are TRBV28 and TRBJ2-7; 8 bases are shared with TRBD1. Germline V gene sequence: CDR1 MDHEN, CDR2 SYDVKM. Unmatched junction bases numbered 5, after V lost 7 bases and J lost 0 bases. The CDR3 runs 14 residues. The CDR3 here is CASTLDRGSYEQYF. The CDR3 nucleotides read TGTGCCAGCACCCTCGACAGGGGCTCCTACGAGCAGTACTTC.

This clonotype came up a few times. The CDR3 here is CASRATDRGPNQPQHF. For the CDR3, the DNA is TGTGCCAGCAGAGCCACGGACAGGGGGCCGAATCAGCCCCAGCATTTT. The rearrangement links TRBV12-3 or TRBV12-4 to TRBJ1-5; 11 bases line up with TRBD1. This CDR3 is 16 amino acids long. The trim removed 6 bases at V and 4 bases at J, leaving 8 bases unmatched.

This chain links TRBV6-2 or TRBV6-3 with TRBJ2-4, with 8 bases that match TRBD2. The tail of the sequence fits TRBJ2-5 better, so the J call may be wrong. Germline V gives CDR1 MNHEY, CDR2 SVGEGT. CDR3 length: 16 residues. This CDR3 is CASSYSGGVWQETQYF. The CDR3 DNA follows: TGTGCCAGCAGTTACAGCGGGGGAGTGTGGCAAGAGACCCAGTACTTC.